This T cell receptor (beta chain) comes out of a study of CD8+CD57+ T cells in acquired aplastic anemia. Study as a whole: Mean read depth for CD4+ cells from healthy donors was around 11 million.

Germline loops: CDR1 SQVTM, CDR2 ANQGSEA. Trimming shortened V by 5 bases and J by 7 bases, and 14 bases separated the two germline ends. The CDR3 loop spans 12 amino acids. Investigators profiled TCR beta VDJ and CDR3 from genomic DNA template. TCRdb processed the reads anew with MiXCR; each CDR3 protein has one entry. The sample has fewer than 45,000 distinct CDR3 sequences, about 77% seen once. The sample consisted of sorted CD4+, CD8+, or CD8+CD57+ T cells (not recorded which) from PBMCs. The source of this sequence is a human donor in good health, serving as a control. V and J are TRBV29-1 and TRBJ1-1; perhaps TRBD1 as D (6 bases). The CDR3 region has the DNA TGCAGCGTTCACACAGGGCGGGGTGAAGCTTTCTTT. Translating gives CSVHTGRGEAFF. The whole variable domain, filled in from reference TRBV29-1 and TRBJ1-1, reads SAVISQKPSRDICQRGTSLTIQCQVDSQVTMMFWYRQQPGQSLTLIATANQGSEATYESGFVIDKFPISRPNLTFSTLTVSNMSPEDSSIYLCSVHTGRGEAFFGQGTRLTVV.